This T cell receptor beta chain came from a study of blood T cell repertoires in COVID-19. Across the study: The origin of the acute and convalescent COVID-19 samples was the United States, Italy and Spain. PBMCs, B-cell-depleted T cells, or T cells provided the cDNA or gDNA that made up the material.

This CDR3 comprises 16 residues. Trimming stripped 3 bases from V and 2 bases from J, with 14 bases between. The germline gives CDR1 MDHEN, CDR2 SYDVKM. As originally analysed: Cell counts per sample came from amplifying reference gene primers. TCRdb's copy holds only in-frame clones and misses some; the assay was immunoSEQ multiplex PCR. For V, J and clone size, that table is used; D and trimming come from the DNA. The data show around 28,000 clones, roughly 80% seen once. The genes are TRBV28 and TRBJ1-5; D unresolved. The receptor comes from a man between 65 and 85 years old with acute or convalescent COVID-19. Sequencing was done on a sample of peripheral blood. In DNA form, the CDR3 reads TGTGCCAGCAGTTTCTCTACAAGGCAGGGCAATCAGCCCCAGCATTTT. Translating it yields CASSFSTRQGNQPQHF. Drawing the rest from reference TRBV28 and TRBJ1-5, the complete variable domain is DVKVTQSSRYLVKRTGEKVFLECVQDMDHENMFWYRQDPGLGLRLIYFSYDVKMKEKGDIPEGYSVSREKKERFSLILESASTNQTSMYLCASSFSTRQGNQPQHFGDGTRLSIL.